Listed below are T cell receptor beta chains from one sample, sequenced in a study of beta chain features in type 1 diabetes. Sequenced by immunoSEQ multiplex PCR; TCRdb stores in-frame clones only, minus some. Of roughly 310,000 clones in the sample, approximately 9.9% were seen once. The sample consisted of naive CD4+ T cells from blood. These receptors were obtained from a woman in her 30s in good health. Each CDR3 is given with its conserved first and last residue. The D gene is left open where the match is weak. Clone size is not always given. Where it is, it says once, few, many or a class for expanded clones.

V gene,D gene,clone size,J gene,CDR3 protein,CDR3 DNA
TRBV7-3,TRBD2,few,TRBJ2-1,CASSVNSGSSDEQFF,TGTGCCAGCAGCGTAAATAGCGGGAGTAGCGATGAGCAGTTCTTC
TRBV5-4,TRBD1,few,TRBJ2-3,CASSWIPGGGGTDTQYF,TGTGCCAGCAGCTGGATTCCAGGGGGCGGTGGCACAGATACGCAGTATTTT
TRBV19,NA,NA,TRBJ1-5,CASSDRGYSNQPQHF,TGTGCCAGTAGTGACCGGGGGTATAGCAATCAGCCCCAGCATTTT
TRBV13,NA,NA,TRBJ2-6,CASRLTSGANVLTF,TGTGCCAGCAGACTTACTTCTGGGGCCAACGTCCTGACTTTC
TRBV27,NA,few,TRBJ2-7,CASSFQDSSETHF,TGTGCCAGCAGTTTTCAGGACAGTAGCGAGACTCACTTC
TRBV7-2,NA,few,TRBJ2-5,CASSSQRRGQETQYF,TGTGCCAGCAGCTCACAGCGAAGGGGACAAGAGACCCAGTACTTC
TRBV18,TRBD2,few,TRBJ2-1,CASSPAGLAGVREQFF,TGTGCCAGCTCACCTGCCGGACTAGCGGGAGTTCGGGAGCAGTTCTTC
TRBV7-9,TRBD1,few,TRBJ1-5,CASQGAGNQPQHF,TGTGCCAGCCAGGGGGCAGGTAATCAGCCCCAGCATTTT
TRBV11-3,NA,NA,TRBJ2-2,CASSVPGTGELFF,TGTGCCAGCAGTGTGCCGGGCACCGGGGAGCTGTTTTTT
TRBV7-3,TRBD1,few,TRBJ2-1,CASSETGTGGYNEQFF,TGTGCCAGCAGCGAAACCGGGACAGGGGGCTACAATGAGCAGTTCTTC
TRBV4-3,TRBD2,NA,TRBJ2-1,CASSQASGRAFSHEQFF,TGCGCCAGCAGCCAAGCTAGCGGGAGGGCCTTCTCCCATGAGCAGTTCTTC
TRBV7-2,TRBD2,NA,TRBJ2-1,CASSSRTSGRAGYNEQFF,TGTGCCAGCAGCTCCCGGACTAGCGGGAGGGCCGGCTACAATGAGCAGTTCTTC
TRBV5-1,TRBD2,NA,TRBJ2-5,CASSIRDYQETQYF,TGCGCCAGCAGCATCCGGGACTATCAAGAGACCCAGTACTTC
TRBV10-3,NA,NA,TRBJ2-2,CAISETEQGELFF,TGTGCCATCAGTGAGACAGAGCAAGGGGAGCTGTTTTTT
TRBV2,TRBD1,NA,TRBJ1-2,CASNTGAGYGYTF,TGTGCCAGCAATACAGGGGCCGGCTATGGCTACACCTTC
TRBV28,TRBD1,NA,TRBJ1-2,CASSGQGGRVRFYGYTF,TGTGCCAGCAGTGGACAGGGAGGGCGCGTGAGATTCTATGGCTACACCTTC
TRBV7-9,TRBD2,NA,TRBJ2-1,CASSLGLAGLGSYNEQFF,TGTGCCAGCAGCTTGGGGCTAGCGGGCCTAGGCTCCTACAATGAGCAGTTCTTC
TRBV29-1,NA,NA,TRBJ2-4,CSVDQGAKNIQYF,TGCAGCGTTGACCAGGGAGCCAAAAACATTCAGTACTTC
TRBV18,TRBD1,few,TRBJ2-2,CATLKTGQGSGELFF,TGTGCCACCCTAAAGACGGGACAGGGATCCGGGGAGCTGTTTTTT
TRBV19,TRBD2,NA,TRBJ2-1,CASNILAGALNEQFF,TGTGCCAGTAACATACTAGCGGGAGCTCTGAATGAGCAGTTCTTC
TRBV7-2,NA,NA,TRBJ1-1,CASRATRGGEAFF,TGTGCCAGCAGGGCTACTCGGGGTGGCGAAGCTTTCTTT
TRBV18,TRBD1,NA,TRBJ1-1,CASSRTGTMNTEAFF,TGTGCCAGCTCACGGACAGGAACAATGAACACTGAAGCTTTCTTT
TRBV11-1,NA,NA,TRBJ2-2,CASSRGPNTGELFF,TGTGCCAGCAGCCGAGGGCCGAACACCGGGGAGCTGTTTTTT
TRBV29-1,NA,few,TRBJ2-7,CSVARQESSYEQYF,TGCAGCGTTGCAAGACAGGAGAGCTCCTACGAGCAGTACTTC
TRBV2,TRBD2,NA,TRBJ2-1,CASSLTSGLYNEQFF,TGTGCCAGCAGTTTGACTAGCGGGCTCTACAATGAGCAGTTCTTC
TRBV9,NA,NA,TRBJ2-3,CASSVVAGPTDTQYF,TGTGCCAGCAGCGTAGTCGCGGGACCCACAGATACGCAGTATTTT
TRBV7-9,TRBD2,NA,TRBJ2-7,CASSLATGGWEQYF,TGTGCCAGCAGCTTGGCTACGGGGGGTTGGGAGCAGTACTTC
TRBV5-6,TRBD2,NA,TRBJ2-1,CASRPPGLAEHNEQFF,TGTGCCAGCAGACCGCCGGGACTAGCGGAACACAATGAGCAGTTCTTC
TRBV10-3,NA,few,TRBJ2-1,CAISEEGGPNNEQFF,TGTGCCATCAGTGAGGAGGGAGGCCCTAACAATGAGCAGTTCTTC
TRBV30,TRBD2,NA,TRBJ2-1,CAWSVAGGLYNEQFF,TGTGCCTGGAGTGTAGCGGGGGGGTTATACAATGAGCAGTTCTTC
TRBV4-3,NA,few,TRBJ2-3,CASSQGAGPAVNTQYF,TGCGCCAGCAGCCAAGGGGCGGGACCAGCGGTGAATACGCAGTATTTT
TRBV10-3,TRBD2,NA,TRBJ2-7,CAISEAGGGVGREQYF,TGTGCCATCAGTGAGGCGGGGGGGGGAGTCGGTCGGGAGCAGTACTTC
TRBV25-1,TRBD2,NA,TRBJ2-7,CASSSPGLAREQYF,TGTGCCAGCTCCTCCCCGGGACTAGCTCGCGAGCAGTACTTC
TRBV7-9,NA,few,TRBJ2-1,CASSREGPAGSPWNEQFF,TGTGCCAGCAGCCGCGAGGGTCCCGCCGGGTCACCTTGGAATGAGCAGTTCTTC
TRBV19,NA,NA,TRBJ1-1,CASSILWTENTEAFF,TGTGCCAGTAGTATCCTATGGACAGAAAACACTGAAGCTTTCTTT
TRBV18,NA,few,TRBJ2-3,CASSPQDSADTQYF,TGTGCCAGCTCACCCCAGGACAGTGCCGATACGCAGTATTTT
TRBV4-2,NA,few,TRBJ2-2,CASSQVVGRNTGELFF,TGTGCCAGCAGCCAAGTGGTCGGGAGGAACACCGGGGAGCTGTTTTTT
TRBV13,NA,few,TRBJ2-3,CASSLTGLHAGTDTQYF,TGTGCCAGCAGCTTAACGGGACTCCACGCGGGGACAGATACGCAGTATTTT
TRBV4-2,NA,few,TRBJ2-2,CASSQDPGENTGELFF,TGTGCCAGCAGCCAAGACCCAGGGGAGAACACCGGGGAGCTGTTTTTT
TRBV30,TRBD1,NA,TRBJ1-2,CAWGQGLAYGYTF,TGTGCCTGGGGACAGGGGTTGGCCTATGGCTACACCTTC
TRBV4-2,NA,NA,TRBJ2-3,CASSQIQGRASPDTQYF,TGTGCCAGCAGCCAGATCCAGGGGCGAGCGTCCCCCGATACGCAGTATTTT
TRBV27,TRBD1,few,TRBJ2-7,CASSQGTGGLSYEQYF,TGTGCCAGCAGTCAGGGGACAGGAGGACTCTCCTACGAGCAGTACTTC
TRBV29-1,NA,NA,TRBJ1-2,CSVEVVTGSYGYTF,TGCAGCGTTGAAGTCGTGACAGGATCTTATGGCTACACCTTC
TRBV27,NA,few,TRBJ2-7,CASSPRGRFRHEQYF,TGTGCCAGCAGTCCCAGGGGGAGGTTTCGTCACGAGCAGTACTTC
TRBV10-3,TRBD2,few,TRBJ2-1,CAISGGGLAGGDEQFF,TGTGCCATCAGTGGGGGAGGGCTAGCCGGCGGGGATGAGCAGTTCTTC
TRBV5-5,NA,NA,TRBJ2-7,CASSLSWSGISYEQYF,TGTGCCAGCAGCTTGTCGTGGAGCGGCATCTCCTACGAGCAGTACTTC
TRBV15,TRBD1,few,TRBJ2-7,CATSRNRDRVDEQYF,TGTGCCACCAGCAGGAACCGGGACAGGGTCGACGAGCAGTACTTC
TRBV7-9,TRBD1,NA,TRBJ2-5,CASSFGTGVISETQYF,TGTGCCAGCAGCTTCGGGACAGGGGTTATATCAGAGACCCAGTACTTC
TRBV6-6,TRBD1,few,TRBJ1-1,CASSYSTGGHTEAFF,TGTGCCAGCAGTTACTCAACAGGGGGCCACACTGAAGCTTTCTTT
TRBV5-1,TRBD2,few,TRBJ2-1,CASSLELAGPYNEQFF,TGCGCCAGCAGCTTGGAACTAGCGGGCCCCTACAATGAGCAGTTCTTC
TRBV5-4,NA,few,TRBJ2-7,CASSLRGTYEQYF,TGTGCCAGCAGCTTAAGGGGTACCTACGAGCAGTACTTC
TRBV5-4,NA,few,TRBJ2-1,CASSLSFAVVEQFF,TGTGCCAGCAGCTTGTCCTTTGCGGTAGTTGAGCAGTTCTTC
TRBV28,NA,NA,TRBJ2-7,CASRKQGSSYEQYF,TGTGCCAGCAGGAAACAGGGCAGCTCCTACGAGCAGTACTTC
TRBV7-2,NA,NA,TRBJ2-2,CASSRTLADTGELFF,TGTGCCAGCAGCCGAACCCTAGCCGACACCGGGGAGCTGTTTTTT
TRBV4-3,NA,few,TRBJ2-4,CASSQGELGGLAKNIQYF,TGCGCCAGCAGCCAAGGGGAACTAGGTGGGCTAGCCAAAAACATTCAGTACTTC
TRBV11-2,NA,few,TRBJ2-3,CASSFAGNTDTQYF,TGTGCCAGCAGCTTTGCGGGAAACACAGATACGCAGTATTTT
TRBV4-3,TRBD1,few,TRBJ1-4,CASSQGQGTEKLFF,TGCGCCAGCAGCCAAGGACAGGGCACTGAAAAACTGTTTTTT
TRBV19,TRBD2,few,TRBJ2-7,CASSIGLAGVSYEQYF,TGTGCCAGTAGTATCGGACTAGCGGGAGTCTCCTACGAGCAGTACTTC
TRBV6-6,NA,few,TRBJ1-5,CASMHRQGGDQPQHF,TGTGCCAGCATGCATAGGCAGGGAGGCGATCAGCCCCAGCATTTT
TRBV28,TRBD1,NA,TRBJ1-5,CASSSRAAGGQPQHF,TGTGCCAGCAGTTCTAGGGCGGCAGGGGGTCAGCCCCAGCATTTT